This TCR beta chain was sequenced for a study of blood T cell repertoires in COVID-19. Turning to the study itself: Nucleic acid was either cDNA or gDNA, and it came from T cells, B-cell-depleted T cells, or PBMCs.

The junction had 10 bases not matched to a gene; V was cut back by 2 bases and J by 0 bases. The CDR3 has 20 residues. CDR1 and CDR2 (germline): MNHEY, SVGEGT. Method: immunoSEQ multiplex PCR; TCRdb's copy keeps in-frame clones and lacks some. In the table there are approximately 250,000 clones, almost 85% of which are singletons. Sequencing used PBMCs or T cells enriched from blood (not recorded which). This receptor was obtained from a woman aged 45 to 65 with acute COVID-19. The rearrangement joins TRBV6-2 or TRBV6-3 to TRBJ2-1, with 13 bases aligning to TRBD2. In DNA form, the CDR3 reads TGTGCCAGCAGTTACGAACTAGCGGGGGGGCCCGATGGCTCCTACAATGAGCAGTTCTTC. Amino acids: CASSYELAGGPDGSYNEQFF.